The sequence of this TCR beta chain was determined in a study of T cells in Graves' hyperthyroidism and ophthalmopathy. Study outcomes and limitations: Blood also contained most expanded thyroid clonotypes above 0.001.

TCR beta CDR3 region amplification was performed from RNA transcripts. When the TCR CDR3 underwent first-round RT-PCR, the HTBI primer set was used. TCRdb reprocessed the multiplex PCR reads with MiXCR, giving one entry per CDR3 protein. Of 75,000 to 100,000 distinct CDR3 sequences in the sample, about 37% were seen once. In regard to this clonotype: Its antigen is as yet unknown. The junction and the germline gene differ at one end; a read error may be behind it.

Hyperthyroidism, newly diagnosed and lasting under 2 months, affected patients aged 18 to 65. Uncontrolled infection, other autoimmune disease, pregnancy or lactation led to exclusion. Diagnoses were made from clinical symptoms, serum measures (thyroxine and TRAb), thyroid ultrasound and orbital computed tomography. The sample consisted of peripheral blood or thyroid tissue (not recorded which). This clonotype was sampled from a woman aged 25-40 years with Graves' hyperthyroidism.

The CDR3 DNA follows: TGTGCCAGCAGCTTGGTTTATGGCCCACTTGGCTGCACCTTC. Protein sequence: CASSLVYGPLGCTF. This chain links TRBV5-8 with TRBJ1-2; D gene uncertain. Germline lookup yields CDR1 SGHTS and CDR2 YDEGEE. This CDR3 has 14 residues.